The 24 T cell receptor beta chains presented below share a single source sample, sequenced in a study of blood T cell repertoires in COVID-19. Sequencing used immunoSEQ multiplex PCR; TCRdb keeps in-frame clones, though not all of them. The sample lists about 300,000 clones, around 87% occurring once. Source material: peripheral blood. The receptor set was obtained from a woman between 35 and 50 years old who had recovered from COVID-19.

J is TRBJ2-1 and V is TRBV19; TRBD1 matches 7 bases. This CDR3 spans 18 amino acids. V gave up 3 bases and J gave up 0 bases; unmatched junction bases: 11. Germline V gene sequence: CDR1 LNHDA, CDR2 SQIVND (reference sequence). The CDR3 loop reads CASSIPRDSMSSYNEQFF. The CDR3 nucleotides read TGTGCCAGTAGTATCCCTCGGGACAGCATGAGCTCCTACAATGAGCAGTTCTTC.

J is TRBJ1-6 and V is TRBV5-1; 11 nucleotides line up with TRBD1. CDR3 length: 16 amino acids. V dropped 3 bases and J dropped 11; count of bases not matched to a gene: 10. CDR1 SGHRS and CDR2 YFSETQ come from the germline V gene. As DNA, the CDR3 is TGCGCCAGCAGCTCCCTAGGGACAGGGGGAGAGGCACCCCTCCACTTT. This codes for CASSSLGTGGEAPLHF.

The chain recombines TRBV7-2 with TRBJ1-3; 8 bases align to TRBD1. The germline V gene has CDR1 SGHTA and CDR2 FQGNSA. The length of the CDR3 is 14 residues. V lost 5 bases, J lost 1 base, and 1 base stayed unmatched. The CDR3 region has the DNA TGTGCCAGCAGCGACAGGGGATCTGGAAACACCATATATTTT. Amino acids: CASSDRGSGNTIYF.

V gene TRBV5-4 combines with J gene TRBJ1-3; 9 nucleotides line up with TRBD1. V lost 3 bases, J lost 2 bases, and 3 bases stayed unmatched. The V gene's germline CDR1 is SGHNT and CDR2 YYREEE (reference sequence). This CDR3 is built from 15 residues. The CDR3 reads CASSYGQGTGNTIYF. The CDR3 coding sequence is TGTGCCAGCAGCTACGGACAGGGGACTGGAAACACCATATATTTT.

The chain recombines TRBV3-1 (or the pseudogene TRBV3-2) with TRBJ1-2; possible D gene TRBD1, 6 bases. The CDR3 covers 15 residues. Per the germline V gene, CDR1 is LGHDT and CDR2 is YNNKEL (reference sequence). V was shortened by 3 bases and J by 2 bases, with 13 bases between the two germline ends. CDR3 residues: CASSHLAGDNYGYTF. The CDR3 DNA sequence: TGTGCCAGCAGCCATCTTGCAGGGGACAACTATGGCTACACCTTC.

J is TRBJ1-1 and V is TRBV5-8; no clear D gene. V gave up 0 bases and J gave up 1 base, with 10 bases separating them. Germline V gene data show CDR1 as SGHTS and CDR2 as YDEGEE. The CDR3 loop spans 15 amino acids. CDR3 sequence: CASSLGGKGNTEAFF. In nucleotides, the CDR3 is TGTGCCAGCAGCTTGGGAGGGAAGGGGAACACTGAAGCTTTCTTT.

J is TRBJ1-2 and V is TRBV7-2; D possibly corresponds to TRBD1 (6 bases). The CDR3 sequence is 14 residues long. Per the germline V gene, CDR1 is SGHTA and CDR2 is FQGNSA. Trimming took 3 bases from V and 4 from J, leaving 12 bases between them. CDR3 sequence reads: CASSFLDSVYGYTF. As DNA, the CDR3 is TGTGCCAGCAGCTTCTTGGACAGCGTCTATGGCTACACCTTC.

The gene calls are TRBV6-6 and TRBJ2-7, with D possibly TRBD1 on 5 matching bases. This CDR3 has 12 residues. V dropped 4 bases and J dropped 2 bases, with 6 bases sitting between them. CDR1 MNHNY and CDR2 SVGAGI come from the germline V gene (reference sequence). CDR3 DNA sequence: TGTGCCAGCAGTTTGACAGCCTACGAGCAGTACTTC. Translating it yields CASSLTAYEQYF.

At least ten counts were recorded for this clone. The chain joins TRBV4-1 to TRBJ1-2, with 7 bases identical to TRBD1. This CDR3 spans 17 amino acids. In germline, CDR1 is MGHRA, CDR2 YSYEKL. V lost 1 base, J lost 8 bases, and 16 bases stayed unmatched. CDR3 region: CASSQGLSRGPAGGYTF. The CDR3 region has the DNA TGCGCCAGCAGCCAAGGGTTAAGTAGGGGGCCCGCGGGAGGCTACACCTTC.

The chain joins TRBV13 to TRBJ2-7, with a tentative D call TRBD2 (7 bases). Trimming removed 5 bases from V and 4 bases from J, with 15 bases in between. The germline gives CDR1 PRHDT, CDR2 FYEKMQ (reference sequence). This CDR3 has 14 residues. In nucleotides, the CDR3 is TGTGCCAGCAGCCCCGGGGGGCTCGGGTACGAGCAGTACTTC. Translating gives CASSPGGLGYEQYF. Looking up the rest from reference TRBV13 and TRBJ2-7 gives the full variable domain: AAGVIQSPRHLIKEKRETATLKCYPIPRHDTVYWYQQGPGQDPQFLISFYEKMQSDKGSIPDRFSAQQFSDYHSELNMSSLELGDSALYFCASSPGGLGYEQYFGPGTRLTVT.

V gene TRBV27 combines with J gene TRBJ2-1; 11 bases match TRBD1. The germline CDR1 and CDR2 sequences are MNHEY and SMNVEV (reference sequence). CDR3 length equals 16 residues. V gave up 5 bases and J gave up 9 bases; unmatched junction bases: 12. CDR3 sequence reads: CASSPGTGGIFGEQFF. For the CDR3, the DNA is TGTGCCAGCAGTCCCGGGACAGGGGGGATTTTTGGTGAGCAGTTCTTC.

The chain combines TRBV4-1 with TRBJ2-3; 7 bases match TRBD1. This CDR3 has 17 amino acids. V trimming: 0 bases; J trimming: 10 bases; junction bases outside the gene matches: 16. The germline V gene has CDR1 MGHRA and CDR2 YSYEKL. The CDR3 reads CASSQETGTEKAFAQYF. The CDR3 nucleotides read TGCGCCAGCAGCCAAGAAACCGGGACAGAAAAAGCGTTCGCGCAGTATTTT.

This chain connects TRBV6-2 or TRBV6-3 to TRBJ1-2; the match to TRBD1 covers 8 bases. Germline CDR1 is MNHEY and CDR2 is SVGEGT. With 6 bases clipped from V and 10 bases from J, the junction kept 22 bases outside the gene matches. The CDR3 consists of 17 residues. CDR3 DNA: TGTGCCAGCAGCTATATATGGGCCCCGGGACAGGAATCTGACTACACCTTC. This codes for CASSYIWAPGQESDYTF.

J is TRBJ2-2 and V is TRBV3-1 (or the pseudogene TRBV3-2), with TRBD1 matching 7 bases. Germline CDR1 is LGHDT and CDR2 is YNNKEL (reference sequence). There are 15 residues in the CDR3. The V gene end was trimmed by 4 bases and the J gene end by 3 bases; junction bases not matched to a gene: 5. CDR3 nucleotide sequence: TGTGCCAGCAGCCCGAGGGACAGAGACACCGGGGAGCTGTTTTTT. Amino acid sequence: CASSPRDRDTGELFF.

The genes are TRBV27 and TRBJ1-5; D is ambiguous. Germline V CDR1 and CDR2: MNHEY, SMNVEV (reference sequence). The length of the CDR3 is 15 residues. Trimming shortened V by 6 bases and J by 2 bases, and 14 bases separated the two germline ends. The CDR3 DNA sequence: TGTGCCAGCAGCCCGACCCCTGGAGGCAATCAGCCCCAGCATTTT. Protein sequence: CASSPTPGGNQPQHF.

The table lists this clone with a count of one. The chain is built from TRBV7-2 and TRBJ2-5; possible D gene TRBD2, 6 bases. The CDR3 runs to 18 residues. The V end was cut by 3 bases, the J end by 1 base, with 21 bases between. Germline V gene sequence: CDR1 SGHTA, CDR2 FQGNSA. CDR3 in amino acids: CASSFPPPGTYLQETQYF. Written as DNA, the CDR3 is TGTGCCAGCAGCTTTCCTCCCCCCGGGACTTACCTCCAAGAGACCCAGTACTTC.

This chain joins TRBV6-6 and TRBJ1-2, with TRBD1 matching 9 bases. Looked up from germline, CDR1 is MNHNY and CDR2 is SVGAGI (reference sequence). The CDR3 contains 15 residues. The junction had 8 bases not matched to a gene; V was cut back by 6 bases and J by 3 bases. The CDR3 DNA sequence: TGTGCCAGCAGCCTACAGGGGGCTAAGGACTATGGCTACACCTTC. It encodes CASSLQGAKDYGYTF.

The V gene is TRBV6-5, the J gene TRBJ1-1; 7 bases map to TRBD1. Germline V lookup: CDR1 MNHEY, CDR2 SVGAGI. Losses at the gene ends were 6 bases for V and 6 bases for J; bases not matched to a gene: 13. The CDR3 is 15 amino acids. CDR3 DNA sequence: TGTGCCAGCAGCCTTATAACTCAGGGGGACCCTGAAGCTTTCTTT. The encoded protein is CASSLITQGDPEAFF.

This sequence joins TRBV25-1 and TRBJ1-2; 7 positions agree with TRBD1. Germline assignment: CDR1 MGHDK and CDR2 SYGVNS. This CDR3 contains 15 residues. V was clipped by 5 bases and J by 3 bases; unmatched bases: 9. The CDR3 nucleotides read TGTGCCAGCAGTTCGGAGACAGGGTCCTACTATGGCTACACCTTC. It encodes CASSSETGSYYGYTF.

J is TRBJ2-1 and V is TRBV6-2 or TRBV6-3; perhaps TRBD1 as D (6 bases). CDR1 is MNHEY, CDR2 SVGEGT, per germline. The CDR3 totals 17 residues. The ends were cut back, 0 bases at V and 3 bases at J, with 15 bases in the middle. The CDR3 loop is CASSYSPVGGIYNEQFF. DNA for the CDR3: TGTGCCAGCAGTTACTCCCCTGTTGGGGGCATCTACAATGAGCAGTTCTTC.

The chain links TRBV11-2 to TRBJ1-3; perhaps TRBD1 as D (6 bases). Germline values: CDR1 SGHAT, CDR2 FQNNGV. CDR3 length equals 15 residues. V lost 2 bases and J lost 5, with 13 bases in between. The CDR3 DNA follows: TGTGCCAGCAGCTTAATTCGAGGGGACAGAAACACCATATATTTT. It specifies CASSLIRGDRNTIYF.

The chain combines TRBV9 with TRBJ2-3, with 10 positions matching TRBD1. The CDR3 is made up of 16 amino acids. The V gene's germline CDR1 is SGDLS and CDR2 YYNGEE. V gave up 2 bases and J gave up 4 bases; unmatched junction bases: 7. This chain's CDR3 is CASSVRPGTGADTQYF. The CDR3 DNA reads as TGTGCCAGCAGCGTCCGTCCCGGGACAGGGGCAGATACGCAGTATTTT.

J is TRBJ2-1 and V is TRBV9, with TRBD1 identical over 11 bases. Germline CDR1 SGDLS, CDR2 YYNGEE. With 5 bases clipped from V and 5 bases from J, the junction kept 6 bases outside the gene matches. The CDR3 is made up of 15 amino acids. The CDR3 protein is CASSLTGQGDNEQFF. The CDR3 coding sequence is TGTGCCAGCAGTTTAACGGGACAGGGGGACAATGAGCAGTTCTTC. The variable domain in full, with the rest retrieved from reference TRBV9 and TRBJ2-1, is DSGVTQTPKHLITATGQRVTLRCSPRSGDLSVYWYQQSLDQGLQFLIQYYNGEERAKGNILERFSAQQFPDLHSELNLSSLELGDSALYFCASSLTGQGDNEQFFGPGTRLTVL.

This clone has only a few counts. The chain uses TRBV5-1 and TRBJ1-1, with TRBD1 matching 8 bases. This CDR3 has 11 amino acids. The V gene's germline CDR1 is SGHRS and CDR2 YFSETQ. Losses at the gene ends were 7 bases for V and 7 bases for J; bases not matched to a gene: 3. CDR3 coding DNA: TGCGCCAGCCAAGGGACAGGTGAAGCTTTCTTT. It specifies CASQGTGEAFF.